The 19 T cell receptor beta chains listed next were all sequenced from one sample in a study of blood T cell repertoires in COVID-19. Using immunoSEQ multiplex PCR, the repertoire was profiled, and TCRdb retains in-frame clones only, with some absent. The sample yields about 83,000 clones, approximately 86% seen once. Input material: peripheral blood. The receptors come from a woman older than 75 in a cohort sampled during active or convalescent COVID-19.

This clone appeared a few times. The chain links TRBV5-6 to TRBJ2-7; tentative D call: TRBD2 (6 bases). There are 14 residues in the CDR3. V was shortened by 4 bases and J by 2 bases, with 13 bases between the two germline ends. From germline, CDR1 is SGHDT and CDR2 YYEEEE. The CDR3: CASSRPGAAYEQYF. CDR3 nucleotide sequence: TGTGCCAGCAGCCGACCGGGAGCTGCCTACGAGCAGTACTTC. Combining the CDR3 with reference TRBV5-6 and TRBJ2-7 gives the whole variable domain DAGVTQSPTHLIKTRGQQVTLRCSPKSGHDTVSWYQQALGQGPQFIFQYYEEEERQRGNFPDRFSGHQFPNYSSELNVNALLLGDSALYLCASSRPGAAYEQYFGPGTRLTVT.

The gene calls are TRBV11-2 and TRBJ2-5; the match to TRBD1 covers 9 bases. Germline V lookup: CDR1 SGHAT, CDR2 FQNNGV. After removal of 5 bases from V and 5 bases from J, the junction contained 9 bases not matched to a gene. The CDR3 sequence is 15 residues long. The CDR3 protein is CASSGNRGLGETQYF. CDR3 bases: TGTGCCAGCAGCGGCAACAGGGGGCTCGGGGAGACCCAGTACTTC.

This chain links TRBV12-3 or TRBV12-4 with TRBJ1-5; perhaps TRBD1 as D (6 bases). V lost 6 bases to trimming and J lost 6 bases, with 12 bases between them. The length of the CDR3 is 13 residues. This CDR3 is CASREQGVQPQHF. In DNA form, the CDR3 reads TGTGCCAGCAGGGAACAGGGTGTTCAGCCCCAGCATTTT.

The chain carries TRBV3-1 (or the pseudogene TRBV3-2) and TRBJ1-1; 7 bases align to TRBD1. The germline V gene has CDR1 LGHDT and CDR2 YNNKEL (reference sequence). CDR3 length equals 14 residues. The junction had 6 bases not matched to a gene; V was cut back by 0 bases and J by 8 bases. CDR3 sequence: CASSQDRGMGEAFF. The CDR3 DNA reads as TGTGCCAGCAGCCAAGACAGGGGGATGGGAGAAGCTTTCTTT.

The chain couples TRBV5-1 to TRBJ2-5; D is ambiguous. Trimming removed 4 bases from V and 4 bases from J, with 5 bases in between. Germline CDR1 and CDR2: SGHRS and YFSETQ. This CDR3 is 11 amino acids long. The CDR3 protein is CASSLRETQYF. The CDR3 coding sequence is TGCGCCAGCAGCCTTCGAGAGACCCAGTACTTC.

V usage is TRBV6-5 and J usage is TRBJ1-1, with D maybe TRBD1 (5 bases). The germline CDR1 and CDR2 sequences are MNHEY and SVGAGI. This CDR3 is built from 16 residues. Trimming cost V 0 bases and J 1 base, with 12 bases left between them. The CDR3 bases are TGTGCCAGCAGTTACTCCTCAGGGTTCGGGAACACTGAAGCTTTCTTT. Its protein product is CASSYSSGFGNTEAFF.

This clone was observed a handful of times. The chain uses TRBV6-5 and TRBJ2-7; 7 bases agree with TRBD2. Germline V CDR1 and CDR2: MNHEY, SVGAGI. V lost 6 bases, J lost 6 bases, and 11 bases stayed unmatched. This CDR3 comprises 14 residues. In DNA form, the CDR3 reads TGTGCCAGCAGAACTCCTGCGGGGGACGTCGAGCAGTACTTC. Amino acids: CASRTPAGDVEQYF.

The V and J genes are TRBV28 and TRBJ2-4; the match to TRBD2 covers 11 bases. The CDR3 covers 20 residues. Germline values: CDR1 MDHEN, CDR2 SYDVKM. After removal of 5 bases from V and 3 bases from J, the junction contained 18 bases not matched to a gene. In DNA, the CDR3 is TGTGCCAGCAGTCCCCCGCCGGGTAGCGGGAGGGCTTTCGGCAAAAACATTCAGTACTTC. Encoded protein: CASSPPPGSGRAFGKNIQYF. Filled out from reference TRBV28 and TRBJ2-4, the complete variable domain reads DVKVTQSSRYLVKRTGEKVFLECVQDMDHENMFWYRQDPGLGLRLIYFSYDVKMKEKGDIPEGYSVSREKKERFSLILESASTNQTSMYLCASSPPPGSGRAFGKNIQYFGAGTRLSVL.

The chain carries TRBV28 and TRBJ2-5; 8 bases line up with TRBD1. CDR3 length: 17 residues. CDR1 is MDHEN, CDR2 SYDVKM, per germline. The ends lost 6 bases at V and 4 bases at J; junction bases unmatched: 16. The CDR3 here is CASSPFQGARGGETQYF. DNA of the CDR3: TGTGCCAGCAGCCCCTTCCAGGGGGCGCGTGGGGGAGAGACCCAGTACTTC. Supplemented by reference TRBV28 and TRBJ2-5, the full variable domain reads DVKVTQSSRYLVKRTGEKVFLECVQDMDHENMFWYRQDPGLGLRLIYFSYDVKMKEKGDIPEGYSVSREKKERFSLILESASTNQTSMYLCASSPFQGARGGETQYFGPGTRLLVL.

The chain employs TRBV18 and TRBJ2-7; 10 nucleotides line up with TRBD1. This CDR3 spans 16 amino acids. CDR1 and CDR2 (germline): KGHSH, LQKENI. J gave up 2 bases and V 4 bases, and 8 bases lay outside the gene matches. CDR3 coding DNA: TGTGCCAGCTCACTCTTCCGGGACAGGGGTACCTACGAGCAGTACTTC. This codes for CASSLFRDRGTYEQYF.

The chain couples TRBV19 to TRBJ2-5; possibly TRBD2 for D (5 bases). Trimming removed 0 bases at V and 0 bases at J, with 11 bases between. CDR1 LNHDA and CDR2 SQIVND come from the germline V gene (reference sequence). This CDR3 has 16 amino acids. The CDR3 nucleotides read TGTGCCAGTAGTATAGAACGGGGTGGAAACCAAGAGACCCAGTACTTC. Residues: CASSIERGGNQETQYF.

The gene calls are TRBV12-3 or TRBV12-4 and TRBJ1-2, with D perhaps matching TRBD1 (6 bases). The CDR3 is 13 residues long. With 8 bases removed from V and 8 bases from J, the gap between germline ends came to 18 bases. In DNA, the CDR3 is TGTGCCAGCCCTCCAGGGGCGGCTGGGGGCTACACCTTC. Its translation is CASPPGAAGGYTF.

The chain couples TRBV29-1 to TRBJ2-2, with TRBD2 identical over 14 bases. Germline V gene data show CDR1 as SQVTM and CDR2 as ANQGSEA. V gave up 7 bases and J gave up 8 bases; unmatched junction bases: 6. This CDR3 spans 14 amino acids. The CDR3, as DNA: TGCAGCGCCGGGACTAGCGGGAGATCTGGGGAGCTGTTTTTT. Encoded protein: CSAGTSGRSGELFF.

CDR3 DNA: TGCAGCGTTGACGGTCACTCCCAAGAGACCCAGTACTTC. The encoded protein is CSVDGHSQETQYF. The rearrangement uses TRBV29-1 and TRBJ2-5; D unclear. V dropped 3 bases and J dropped 1 base, with 9 bases sitting between them. The CDR3 covers 13 residues. The V gene's germline CDR1 is SQVTM and CDR2 ANQGSEA.

V is TRBV18 and J is TRBJ2-5; 9 bases line up with TRBD2. Germline-derived CDR1 and CDR2 are KGHSH and LQKENI. The CDR3 loop spans 16 amino acids. V was clipped by 1 base and J by 5 bases; unmatched bases: 8. The CDR3 coding sequence is TGTGCCAGCTCACCACTTCTAGCGGGACCAGGGGAGACCCAGTACTTC. Its translation: CASSPLLAGPGETQYF.

CDR3 loop: CAWSVRTSGRIGTGELFF. In DNA form, the CDR3 reads TGTGCCTGGAGTGTTCGGACTAGCGGGAGGATAGGCACCGGGGAGCTGTTTTTT. The chain links TRBV30 to TRBJ2-2; 14 nucleotides agree with TRBD2. The CDR3 covers 18 residues. CDR1 is GTSNPN, CDR2 SVGIG, per germline (reference sequence). Germline trimming cut 0 bases from V and 4 bases from J; bases unmatched to any gene: 7.

This chain joins TRBV30 and TRBJ1-3; D not resolved. Germline lookup yields CDR1 GTSNPN and CDR2 SVGIG (reference sequence). Deletions cut 0 bases from V and 0 bases from J, with 12 bases between. The CDR3 is 16 residues long. The CDR3 loop reads CAWSVNRRSSGNTIYF. The DNA for the CDR3 is TGTGCCTGGAGTGTAAACAGACGAAGCTCTGGAAACACCATATATTTT.

The chain has TRBV27 and TRBJ1-5; tentative D call: TRBD1 (5 bases). CDR3 length equals 14 residues. From germline, CDR1 is MNHEY and CDR2 SMNVEV (reference sequence). Trimming removed 2 bases from V and 0 bases from J, with 5 bases in between. In DNA, the CDR3 is TGTGCCAGCAGTTTAGGACATAGCAATCAGCCCCAGCATTTT. Its translation is CASSLGHSNQPQHF.

The rearrangement links TRBV5-1 to TRBJ2-3; 7 bases are a match to TRBD1. The CDR3 covers 17 residues. V trimming: 3 bases; J trimming: 3 bases; junction bases outside the gene matches: 13. The germline CDR1 and CDR2 sequences are SGHRS and YFSETQ. CDR3 in DNA: TGCGCCAGCAGCTGGCCCCTAGGACAGGCTCTAACAGATACGCAGTATTTT. This codes for CASSWPLGQALTDTQYF. Combining the CDR3 with reference TRBV5-1 and TRBJ2-3 gives the whole variable domain KAGVTQTPRYLIKTRGQQVTLSCSPISGHRSVSWYQQTPGQGLQFLFEYFSETQRNKGNFPGRFSGRQFSNSRSEMNVSTLELGDSALYLCASSWPLGQALTDTQYFGPGTRLTVL.